This T cell receptor (beta chain) comes out of a study of cytotoxic CD8 clonotypes in ibrutinib-treated CLL. Across the study: Of the patients, around 12 were relapsed/refractory, 15 treatment-naive and fewer than 18 IGHV unmutated. After median around 70 months, roughly 14 stayed in remission, about 12 progressed; responses approximately 24 partial, 2 complete. Study conclusions and caveats: Baseline clonality, higher than in age-matched healthy donors, tracked circulating CD8+ T-cell counts.

Turning to this clone: Its target is not known.

The authors obtained roughly 1.8 micrograms of genomic DNA from cryopreserved PBMCs for TCR beta libraries. V shed 0 bases, J shed 4 bases, and the junction held 3 bases outside the gene matches. CDR3 length equals 15 residues. Germline V gene lookup returns CDR1 SGHRS and CDR2 YFSETQ. Using immunoSEQ multiplex PCR, the repertoire was profiled, and TCRdb retains in-frame clones only, with some absent. The sample lists tens of thousands of clones, approximately 70% occurring once. This specimen consisted of PBMCs, obtained after 12 months of ibrutinib treatment. The chain carries TRBV5-1 and TRBJ1-1; 10 nucleotides agree with TRBD1. This receptor was taken from a human donor with chronic lymphocytic leukemia. CDR3 sequence: CASSLEGTGATEAFF. The CDR3 region has the DNA TGCGCCAGCAGCTTGGAAGGGACAGGGGCCACTGAAGCTTTCTTT.